This T cell receptor beta chain appears in the sequencing data of a study of PD-1 blockade in classical Hodgkin lymphoma. General observations from the study: Significant TCR diversity gains by C4D1 occurred in CD4+ but not CD8+ cells.

The CDR3 spans 13 residues. Germline CDR1 reads LNHDA; CDR2 reads SQIVND (reference sequence). V was shortened by 5 bases and J by 5 bases, with 12 bases between the two germline ends. Measured with immunoSEQ multiplex PCR; TCRdb has only the in-frame clones, and not every one. The table shows roughly 50,000 clones, with 86% occurring only once. With respect to this clone: What it binds is not known.

The time point was: cycle 4 day 1 (C4D1), after more than five weeks of nivolumab. Each patient relapsed following autologous stem cell transplantation, and prior brentuximab vedotin exposure differed. The clonotype originates from a human donor with classical Hodgkin lymphoma. Specimen: peripheral blood mononuclear cells (PBMCs), collected before the fourth cycle of nivolumab. The rearrangement links TRBV19 to TRBJ2-5; D is ambiguous. In DNA, the CDR3 is TGTGCCAGTAGTCAGGTCCAGTTGGAGACCCAGTACTTC. It specifies CASSQVQLETQYF.